The clone carrying this T cell receptor (beta chain) was found a few times. The data were obtained in a study of blood T cell repertoires in COVID-19. Seattle patients were enrolled during active infection and followed longitudinally. In the original processing: It was from reference gene primer amplification that nucleated cell counts were estimated. Libraries were prepared by immunoSEQ multiplex PCR; TCRdb keeps only in-frame clonotypes and omits some of them. V and J calls and clone size follow that table, whereas D and trimming were derived from the DNA. The table shows approximately 500,000 clones, with nearly 90% occurring only once. The CDR3 is 16 amino acids. V dropped 0 bases and J dropped 5; count of bases not matched to a gene: 9. Germline V gene lookup returns CDR1 LGHNA and CDR2 YNFKEQ.

This chain links TRBV4-2 with TRBJ1-2, with 7 bases that match TRBD1. Source material: peripheral blood. This TCR was sampled from a man aged 18 to 30 with COVID-19, enrolled during active disease. The CDR3 DNA follows: TGTGCCAGCAGCCAAGATGCGGGACAGCGTTTTTATGGCTACACCTTC. Amino acid sequence: CASSQDAGQRFYGYTF.